This section outlines one T cell receptor (beta chain) sequence together with its context. One end of the junction fails to match germline, which may point to a read error. This record comes from a study of blood T cell repertoires in COVID-19. The repertoire was sequenced with immunoSEQ multiplex PCR; TCRdb's copy has only in-frame clones and lacks some. The data contain under 250,000 clones, over 75% of them singletons. The sample consisted of PBMCs or T cells enriched from blood (not recorded which). This receptor was obtained from a middle-aged man who had recovered from COVID-19.

CDR3 nucleotide sequence: TGTGCCAGCAGTTTTCTCGGGAGCGACACCTACAGTGAGCAGTTCTTC. It encodes CASSFLGSDTYSEQFF. V and J are TRBV28 and TRBJ2-1, with a possible D match to TRBD2 (6 bases). This CDR3 is built from 16 residues. CDR1 is MDHEN and CDR2 is SYDVKM in the germline V gene. Using reference TRBV28 and TRBJ2-1 for the parts outside the CDR3, the full variable domain is DVKVTQSSRYLVKRTGEKVFLECVQDMDHENMFWYRQDPGLGLRLIYFSYDVKMKEKGDIPEGYSVSREKKERFSLILESASTNQTSMYLCASSFLGSDTYSEQFFGPGTRLTVL.